These 11 T cell receptor beta chains were all obtained from the same sample, sequenced in a study of T cell responses to AZD1222 COVID-19 vaccine (dated by TCRdb to 2020 to 2022). The library was built by means of the immunoSEQ multiplex PCR assay. Drawn from immuneACCESS, this table holds only the in-frame rearrangements with V and J called that TCRdb kept. Clones are partly lost; checked studies trace under half to an unresolved V gene and leave the rest unexplained. The sample has some 150,000 clones on record, around 90% of them singletons. Around 3.1% of the sample lies in the top ten. The time point label for this specimen denotes: about 28 days (+/-7) after the second vaccine dose. Sequencing was performed on peripheral blood, taken 28 days after the second AZD1222 dose. Receptor source: an adult who received the AZD1222 COVID-19 vaccine.

CDR3 DNA: TGCAGCGTCCGACTCGGGACTAGCGGGAGAGATACGCAGTATTTT. Protein product: CSVRLGTSGRDTQYF. The chain has TRBV29-1 and TRBJ2-3; TRBD2 aligns across 14 bases. The CDR3 totals 15 residues. The ends lost 6 bases at V and 5 bases at J; junction bases unmatched: 7. Germline CDR1 SQVTM, CDR2 ANQGSEA.

As DNA, the CDR3 is TGTGCCAGCAGCCAAGATCCCCTTAGGACAGATACGCAGTATTTT. Its protein product is CASSQDPLRTDTQYF. This chain connects TRBV4-2 to TRBJ2-3; D is unclear. CDR3 length: 15 residues. Trimming took 0 bases from V and 3 from J, leaving 10 bases between them. Germline V CDR1 and CDR2: LGHNA, YNFKEQ.

The chain combines TRBV27 with TRBJ2-1; 10 nucleotides line up with TRBD2. Germline V gives CDR1 MNHEY, CDR2 SMNVEV (reference sequence). The length of the CDR3 is 15 residues. The J segment lost 6 bases and the V segment lost 6 bases, leaving 8 bases of the junction unmatched. The CDR3 DNA follows: TGTGCCAGCAGCCAAACAGCGGGAGGGCCCAATGAGCAGTTCTTC. Translation: CASSQTAGGPNEQFF.

The chain has TRBV29-1 and TRBJ1-2; D ambiguous. The length of the CDR3 is 13 residues. V lost 6 bases and J lost 6, with 17 bases in between. Germline V lookup: CDR1 SQVTM, CDR2 ANQGSEA. The CDR3 protein is CSVRAGAGNGYTF. The CDR3 DNA reads TGCAGCGTCCGAGCGGGCGCCGGGAATGGCTACACCTTC.

The chain recombines TRBV6-5 with TRBJ1-1; tentatively, D is TRBD1 (6 bases). The CDR3 has 13 amino acids. V dropped 6 bases and J dropped 7 bases, with 15 bases sitting between them. In germline, CDR1 is MNHEY, CDR2 SVGAGI. DNA of the CDR3: TGTGCCAGCAGAGGGACAATCCTGGGTGAAGCTTTCTTT. Amino acids: CASRGTILGEAFF.

V usage is TRBV15 and J usage is TRBJ1-1; D unresolved. Trimming removed 1 base from V and 0 bases from J, with 12 bases in between. Germline V CDR1 and CDR2: LNHNV, YYDKDF (reference sequence). This CDR3 spans 16 amino acids. The CDR3 nucleotides are TGTGCCACCAGCAGAGGCATCCTCGCCATGAACACTGAAGCTTTCTTT. As protein: CATSRGILAMNTEAFF.

This sequence joins TRBV11-1 and TRBJ1-2, with 11 nucleotides matching TRBD1. Losses at the gene ends were 6 bases for V and 8 bases for J; bases not matched to a gene: 5. This CDR3 has 13 amino acids. The germline gives CDR1 SGHAT, CDR2 FQDESV (reference sequence). The CDR3 sequence is CASSSDRGLGYTF. CDR3 nucleotide sequence: TGTGCCAGCAGTTCGGACAGGGGGCTCGGCTACACCTTC.

The V call is TRBV5-1, the J call TRBJ2-5; D perhaps matches TRBD2 (6 bases). Germline V gene data show CDR1 as SGHRS and CDR2 as YFSETQ. CDR3 size: 16 residues. The ends were cut back, 0 bases at V and 4 bases at J, with 16 bases in the middle. The CDR3 spells CASSLGSSVDVETQYF. In DNA, the CDR3 is TGCGCCAGCAGCTTGGGATCTAGCGTAGATGTAGAGACCCAGTACTTC.

This chain connects TRBV5-1 to TRBJ2-7; TRBD2 aligns across 8 bases. V trimming: 4 bases; J trimming: 0 bases; junction bases outside the gene matches: 6. Germline V gives CDR1 SGHRS, CDR2 YFSETQ. CDR3 length: 15 residues. The DNA for the CDR3 is TGCGCCAGCAGCCCTGCAGCGGGAGCCTCCTACGAGCAGTACTTC. It encodes CASSPAAGASYEQYF.

The chain couples TRBV27 to TRBJ1-6, with D possibly being TRBD1 (5 bases). The germline V gene encodes CDR1 MNHEY and CDR2 SMNVEV (reference sequence). CDR3 length equals 15 residues. Trimming took 8 bases from V and 4 from J, leaving 15 bases between them. The CDR3 DNA reads as TGTGCCAGCTCTCGGGGGACTCTTTATAATTCACCCCTCCACTTT. Translating gives CASSRGTLYNSPLHF.

This chain links TRBV2 with TRBJ1-5, with D unresolved. Per the germline V gene, CDR1 is SNHLY and CDR2 is FYNNEI. CDR3 length equals 15 residues. V was cut by 6 bases and J by 1 base, with 13 bases left in between. As DNA, the CDR3 is TGTGCCAGCAGGAGTCTGAGAAAGAGCAATCAGCCCCAGCATTTT. Its translation: CASRSLRKSNQPQHF.